The rows below give T cell receptor beta chains drawn from one sample of a study of blood T cells in healthy people across ages. TCRdb re-derived calls from the 5' RACE reads in MiXCR, one entry per CDR3 protein. This sample has about 760,000 distinct CDR3 sequences; approximately 53% occur once, and the top ten carry around 24%. The sequenced sample consisted of blood. Receptors were obtained from a man aged 40-55 years in good health. The CDR3 runs from the conserved cysteine through the conserved F or W. D genes are given only for firm matches. The size field is filled for only some rows; it gives once, few, many or a size class.

>TRBV7-6|TRBJ2-7|-|TRBD2
CASSLGQRGGYEQYF
TGTGCCAGCAGCTTAGGGCAGCGGGGGGGCTACGAGCAGTACTTC
>TRBV25-1|TRBJ2-1|-|TRBD2
CASMAPSGLSSYNEQFF
TGTGCCAGCATGGCCCCTAGCGGCCTCAGCTCCTACAATGAGCAGTTCTTC
>TRBV6-4|TRBJ2-6|-|-
CASSARGAGANVLTF
TGTGCCAGCAGTGCACGGGGAGCTGGGGCCAACGTCCTGACTTTC
>TRBV5-1|TRBJ2-1|-|TRBD2
CASSQPSGETNEQFF
TGCGCCAGCAGCCAGCCTAGCGGGGAAACCAATGAGCAGTTCTTC
>TRBV12-3/TRBV12-4|TRBJ1-2|-|-
CASSPARQFNGYTF
TGTGCCAGCAGTCCGGCGAGGCAGTTTAATGGCTACACCTTC
>TRBV6-2/TRBV6-3|TRBJ2-5|-|-
CASSPEAGGRETQYF
TGTGCCAGCAGCCCCGAGGCAGGGGGGCGAGAGACCCAGTACTTC
>TRBV12-3/TRBV12-4|TRBJ1-3|-|-
CASRPTASGNTIYF
TGTGCCAGCAGGCCCACAGCCTCTGGAAACACCATATATTTT
>TRBV20-1|TRBJ2-5|-|-
CSANNRAPKETQYF
TGCAGTGCTAACAACAGGGCCCCCAAAGAGACCCAGTACTTC
>TRBV20-1|TRBJ2-6|-|TRBD1
CSASPGQGASGANVLTF
TGCAGTGCAAGTCCGGGACAGGGGGCGTCTGGGGCCAACGTCCTGACTTTC
>TRBV29-1|TRBJ2-3|-|-
CSVLLGTDTQYF
TGCAGCGTTCTTTTGGGGACAGATACGCAGTATTTT
>TRBV6-1|TRBJ1-5|-|-
CASSEGRGMVGDQPQHF
TGTGCCAGCAGTGAAGGTCGGGGGATGGTGGGGGATCAGCCCCAGCATTTT
>TRBV12-3/TRBV12-4|TRBJ2-2|-|-
CASRTGHPNTGELFF
TGTGCCAGCAGAACGGGACACCCGAACACCGGGGAGCTGTTTTTT
>TRBV29-1|TRBJ1-2|few|-
CSVEDTGYGGYGYTF
TGCAGCGTTGAAGATACAGGGTACGGCGGCTATGGCTACACCTTC
>TRBV29-1|TRBJ2-7|few|-
CSVSIAALEQYF
TGCAGCGTCTCAATTGCGGCGCTCGAGCAGTACTTC
>TRBV6-2/TRBV6-3|TRBJ1-2|-|-
CASSHGGTYGYTF
TGTGCCAGCAGCCACGGAGGGACCTATGGCTACACCTTC
>TRBV29-1|TRBJ1-1|-|TRBD1
CSVEVRGGSTEAFF
TGCAGCGTTGAGGTCAGGGGGGGGAGCACTGAAGCTTTCTTT
>TRBV13|TRBJ2-6|-|-
CASSLGAGPGANVLTF
TGTGCCAGCAGCCTAGGAGCAGGGCCTGGGGCCAACGTCCTGACTTTC
>TRBV24-1|TRBJ1-2|few|-
CATQPRGNRNYGYTF
TGTGCCACCCAACCCCGCGGGAACAGGAATTATGGCTACACCTTC
>TRBV30|TRBJ2-1|once|TRBD2
CAWNGGGRNEQFF
TGTGCCTGGAATGGGGGGGGGAGGAATGAGCAGTTCTTC
>TRBV4-2|TRBJ1-5|few|TRBD1
CASSPNPTGTYSTDQPQHF
TGTGCCAGCAGCCCTAACCCGACAGGGACCTACAGTACAGATCAGCCCCAGCATTTT
>TRBV10-3|TRBJ2-5|few|-
CAIRLDRDKTETQYF
TGTGCCATCAGGTTGGACAGAGACAAAACAGAGACCCAGTACTTC
>TRBV6-6|TRBJ1-5|-|-
CASSYGGGQPQHF
TGTGCCAGCAGTTACGGGGGGGGTCAGCCCCAGCATTTT
>TRBV10-3|TRBJ1-2|-|-
CAISPGTAYGYTF
TGTGCCATCAGTCCCGGGACGGCCTATGGCTACACCTTC
>TRBV5-1|TRBJ1-2|few|-
CASSRETVNYGYTF
TGCGCCAGCAGCCGAGAGACGGTAAACTATGGCTACACCTTC
>TRBV27|TRBJ2-2|-|-
CASSFKVHTNTGELFF
TGTGCCAGCAGTTTTAAGGTCCACACTAACACCGGGGAGCTGTTTTTT
>TRBV2|TRBJ1-1|few|-
CASMSREAFF
TGTGCCAGCATGTCCAGGGAAGCTTTCTTT